This entry concerns a single T cell receptor (beta chain). Primers for the PCR totalled 60 Vbeta and 13 Jbeta. The repertoire was sequenced with immunoSEQ multiplex PCR; TCRdb's copy has only in-frame clones and lacks some. The table gives about 190,000 clones; the top ten clones make up less than 6.5% of it. V gave up 0 bases and J gave up 9 bases, with 7 bases separating them. In germline, CDR1 is SGHRS, CDR2 YFSETQ. CDR3 length: 12 amino acids. The source of the sample is a study of cytomegalovirus exposure and HLA in healthy donors. The overall study: Of all 398 donors who were genotyped, around 82% belonged to the Caucasian-associated ancestry cluster.

The source material was PBMCs. The V gene is TRBV5-1, the J gene TRBJ2-1, with D possibly being TRBD2 (5 bases). This receptor was identified in a young man in good health and CMV-seronegative. CDR3 residues: CASSLELAEQFF. Here the CDR3 DNA reads TGCGCCAGCAGCTTGGAGCTAGCTGAGCAGTTCTTC.